The T cell receptor (beta chain) under discussion was sequenced for a study of CD8+CD57+ T cells in acquired aplastic anemia. Study overall: Each DNA sample taken from sorted CD4+ and CD8+ cells came to 3 to 4 ug on average. Findings of the study overall: Found in both controls and patients were around 31 CD8+ CDR3 sequences.

CDR1 is SQVTM and CDR2 is ANQGSEA in the germline V gene. This CDR3 comprises 14 residues. Trimming cost V 8 bases and J 8 bases, with 25 bases left between them. CDR3 and TCR beta VDJ profiling relied on a genomic DNA template. TCRdb fed the reads into MiXCR, producing one record per CDR3 protein. This table holds roughly 240,000 distinct CDR3 sequences, roughly half found once. CD8+CD57+ cell expansion, shown by flow cytometry, had occurred in the patients selected for sequencing. Each patient carried a diagnosis of severe acquired aplastic anemia. Worth noting for this clonotype: The antigen is unknown.

This chain links TRBV29-1 with TRBJ2-7; TRBD1 might be the D (5 bases). The sequence derives from a human donor with aplastic anemia. Sample: sorted CD4+, CD8+, or CD8+CD57+ T cells (not recorded which) from PBMCs. The CDR3 nucleotides read TGCAGCTCCTTTGGCAGGGCGGACCAGCCCCAGCAGTACTTC. It translates to CSSFGRADQPQQYF.